The next 11 T cell receptor beta chains were all read from a single sample in a study of blood T cell repertoires in COVID-19. Assay: immunoSEQ multiplex PCR; the TCRdb copy retains only in-frame clones and omits some. The data contain 85,000 to 100,000 clones, roughly 84% of them singletons. The material sequenced was peripheral blood. Every receptor here comes from a woman aged 60-70 years with acute or convalescent COVID-19.

The chain uses TRBV28 and TRBJ2-3; TRBD1 is a possible D gene (6 bases). The CDR3 consists of 14 residues. In germline, CDR1 is MDHEN, CDR2 SYDVKM. V lost 6 bases to trimming and J lost 7 bases, with 17 bases between them. The DNA for the CDR3 is TGTGCCAGCAGACTCGTCCGACAGGCCCATACGCAGTATTTT. Translation: CASRLVRQAHTQYF. The full variable domain, completed using reference TRBV28 and TRBJ2-3, is DVKVTQSSRYLVKRTGEKVFLECVQDMDHENMFWYRQDPGLGLRLIYFSYDVKMKEKGDIPEGYSVSREKKERFSLILESASTNQTSMYLCASRLVRQAHTQYFGPGTRLTVL.

This clone was observed a single time. The chain carries TRBV6-1 and TRBJ1-5, with no clear D. CDR3 length: 13 amino acids. The germline V gene encodes CDR1 MNHNS and CDR2 SASEGT. The V end lost 1 base, the J end lost 9 bases, and 10 bases lay between the germline ends. The CDR3 region has the DNA TGTGCCAGCAGTGAAGAGGCCGGAGGGCCCCAGCATTTT. This gives the protein CASSEEAGGPQHF.

The chain joins TRBV19 to TRBJ2-3; TRBD2 matches 9 bases. Germline V gives CDR1 LNHDA, CDR2 SQIVND (reference sequence). With 7 bases clipped from V and 3 bases from J, the junction kept 5 bases outside the gene matches. CDR3 length equals 14 residues. This CDR3 reads CASNPGLATDTQYF. DNA for the CDR3: TGTGCCAGTAATCCGGGACTAGCAACAGATACGCAGTATTTT.

V is TRBV6-1 and J is TRBJ2-3; D possibly corresponds to TRBD2 (6 bases). Germline V gene lookup returns CDR1 MNHNS and CDR2 SASEGT. Between the trimmed V and J ends, which lost 3 bases and 4 bases, there was a span of 17 bases. This CDR3 contains 16 residues. The CDR3 is CASSDWASWGADTQYF. The CDR3 DNA reads as TGTGCCAGCAGTGATTGGGCTAGCTGGGGGGCAGATACGCAGTATTTT.

The chain is built from TRBV18 and TRBJ1-2; TRBD1 is a possible D gene (5 bases). CDR1 is KGHSH, CDR2 LQKENI, per germline. The CDR3 extends over 15 amino acids. Trimming took off 3 bases at V and 4 bases at J, with 15 bases between the two ends. CDR3 coding DNA: TGTGCCAGCTCACCCTCAAGCGAGACAGCCTATGGCTACACCTTC. Translation: CASSPSSETAYGYTF.

The chain is built from TRBV30 and TRBJ1-2; D uncertain. From germline, CDR1 is GTSNPN and CDR2 SVGIG (reference sequence). V was pared by 0 bases and J by 4 bases, with 6 bases between. The CDR3 extends over 12 amino acids. The DNA for the CDR3 is TGTGCCTGGAGTGTACACGTCTATGGCTACACCTTC. Amino acid sequence: CAWSVHVYGYTF.

This chain joins TRBV19 and TRBJ1-6; 8 bases line up with TRBD1. This CDR3 is built from 15 residues. Germline values: CDR1 LNHDA, CDR2 SQIVND (reference sequence). Trimming at V came to 7 bases and at J to 9 bases, leaving 11 bases not matched to a gene. The CDR3 protein is CASKSADRVASPLHF. The CDR3 bases are TGTGCCAGTAAATCGGCGGACAGGGTAGCTTCACCCCTCCACTTT.

This chain connects TRBV5-1 to TRBJ1-1, with D unresolved. Trimming took off 1 base at V and 1 base at J, with 11 bases between the two ends. The CDR3 has 15 residues. Per the germline V gene, CDR1 is SGHRS and CDR2 is YFSETQ. The CDR3 spells CASSLINNGNTEAFF. The CDR3 DNA sequence: TGCGCCAGCAGCTTGATTAATAACGGGAACACTGAAGCTTTCTTT.

This chain uses TRBV10-3 with TRBJ2-5, with TRBD1 identical over 8 bases. The CDR3 is made up of 15 amino acids. The J segment lost 2 bases and the V segment lost 6 bases, leaving 8 bases of the junction unmatched. Germline CDR1 is ENHRY and CDR2 is SYGVKD. The CDR3 region has the DNA TGTGCCATCAGATCGGACAGGGACCAACAAGAGACCCAGTACTTC. Translation gives CAIRSDRDQQETQYF.

The CDR3 sequence: CASSPGTGNTEAFF. CDR3 bases: TGTGCCAGCAGCCCCGGGACAGGGAACACTGAAGCTTTCTTT. The chain employs TRBV9 and TRBJ1-1; 8 bases line up with TRBD1. Germline V gives CDR1 SGDLS, CDR2 YYNGEE. The CDR3 is 14 amino acids. V shed 4 bases and J 1 base; nucleotides not matched to a gene: 3.

This clone was observed a handful of times. The chain combines TRBV28 with TRBJ2-7; 8 bases are shared with TRBD1. Germline values: CDR1 MDHEN, CDR2 SYDVKM. This CDR3 contains 15 residues. V trimming: 5 bases; J trimming: 1 base; junction bases outside the gene matches: 7. The CDR3 spells CASSGGTGLSYEQYF. The DNA of the CDR3 is TGTGCCAGCAGTGGGGGGACAGGCCTTTCCTACGAGCAGTACTTC.